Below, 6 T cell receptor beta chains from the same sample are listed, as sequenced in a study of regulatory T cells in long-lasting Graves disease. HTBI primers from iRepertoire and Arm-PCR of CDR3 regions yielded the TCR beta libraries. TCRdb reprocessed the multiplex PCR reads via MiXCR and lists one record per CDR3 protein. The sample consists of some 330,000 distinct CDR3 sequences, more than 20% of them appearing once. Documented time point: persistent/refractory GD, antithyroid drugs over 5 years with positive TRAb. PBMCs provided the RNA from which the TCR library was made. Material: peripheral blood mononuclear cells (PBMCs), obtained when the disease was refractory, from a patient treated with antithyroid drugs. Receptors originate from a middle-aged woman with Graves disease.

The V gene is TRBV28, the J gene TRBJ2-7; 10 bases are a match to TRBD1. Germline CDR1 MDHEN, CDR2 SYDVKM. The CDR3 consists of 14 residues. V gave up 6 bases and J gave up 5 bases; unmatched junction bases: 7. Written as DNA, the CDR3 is TGTGCCAGCAGATCCGGAGGGACAGGGGACGAGCAGTACTTC. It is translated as CASRSGGTGDEQYF.

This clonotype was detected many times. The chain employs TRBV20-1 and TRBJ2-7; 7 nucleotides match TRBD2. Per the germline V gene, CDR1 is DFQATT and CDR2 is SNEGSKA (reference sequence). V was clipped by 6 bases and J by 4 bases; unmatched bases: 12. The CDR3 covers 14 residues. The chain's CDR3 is CSAATPSGLYEQYF. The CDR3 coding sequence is TGCAGTGCCGCCACCCCTAGCGGACTATACGAGCAGTACTTC.

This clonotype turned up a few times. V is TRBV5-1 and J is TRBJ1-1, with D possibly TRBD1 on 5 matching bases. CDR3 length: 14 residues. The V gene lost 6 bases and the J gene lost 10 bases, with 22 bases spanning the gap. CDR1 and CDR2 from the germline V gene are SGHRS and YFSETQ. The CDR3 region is CASTLGPHERGAFF. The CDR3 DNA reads TGCGCCAGCACCCTAGGCCCCCATGAAAGGGGAGCTTTCTTT.

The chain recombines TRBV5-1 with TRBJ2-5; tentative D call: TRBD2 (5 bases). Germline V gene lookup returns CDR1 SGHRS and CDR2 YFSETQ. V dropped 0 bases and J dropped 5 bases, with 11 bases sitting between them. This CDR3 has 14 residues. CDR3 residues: CASSLVREAETQYF. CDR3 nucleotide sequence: TGCGCCAGCAGCTTGGTCCGGGAAGCGGAGACCCAGTACTTC.

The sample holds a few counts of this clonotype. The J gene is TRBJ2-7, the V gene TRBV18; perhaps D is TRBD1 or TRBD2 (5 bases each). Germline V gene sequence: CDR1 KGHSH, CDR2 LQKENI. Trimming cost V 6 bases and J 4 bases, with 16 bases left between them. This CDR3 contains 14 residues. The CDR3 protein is CASSPGPPVYEQYF. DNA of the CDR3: TGTGCCAGCTCGCCGGGGCCACCTGTATACGAGCAGTACTTC.

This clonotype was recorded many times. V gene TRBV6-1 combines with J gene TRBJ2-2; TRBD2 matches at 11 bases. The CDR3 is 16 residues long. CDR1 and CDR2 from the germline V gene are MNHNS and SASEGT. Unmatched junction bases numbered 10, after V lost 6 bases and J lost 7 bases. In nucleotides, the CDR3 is TGTGCCAGCAGGGGCCCGGGACTAGCGGTGGTCGGGGAGCTGTTTTTT. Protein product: CASRGPGLAVVGELFF.